Below, 10 T cell receptor beta chains from the same sample are listed, as sequenced in a study of blood T cell repertoires in COVID-19. Sequenced by immunoSEQ multiplex PCR; TCRdb stores in-frame clones only, minus some. This sample has about 100,000 clones, with approximately 93% found just once. Input material: peripheral blood. These receptors came from a middle-aged man with active COVID-19.

The V call is TRBV24-1, the J call TRBJ2-5; D call uncertain. The germline V gene has CDR1 KGHDR and CDR2 SFDVKD. V dropped 1 base and J dropped 1 base, with 9 bases sitting between them. The CDR3 length is 15 residues. CDR3 nucleotides: TGTGCCACCAGTGATTTTGGCAGGCCCCAAGAGACCCAGTACTTC. Protein product: CATSDFGRPQETQYF.

This chain joins TRBV4-2 and TRBJ2-5; D gene ambiguous. The CDR3 is 14 amino acids. The V end lost 1 base, the J end lost 2 bases, and 8 bases lay between the germline ends. The V gene's germline CDR1 is LGHNA and CDR2 YNFKEQ. CDR3 amino acids: CASSQVGGQETQYF. DNA for the CDR3: TGTGCCAGCAGCCAAGTTGGCGGTCAAGAGACCCAGTACTTC.

The chain carries TRBV19 and TRBJ1-5; 9 bases map to TRBD1. This CDR3 has 16 amino acids. Germline V gene data show CDR1 as LNHDA and CDR2 as SQIVND (reference sequence). The trim removed 5 bases at V and 4 bases at J, leaving 9 bases unmatched. The DNA for the CDR3 is TGTGCCAGTAGTGCGACCCGGACAGGGGCAAATCAGCCCCAGCATTTT. Encoded protein: CASSATRTGANQPQHF. The full variable domain, completed using reference TRBV19 and TRBJ1-5, is DGGITQSPKYLFRKEGQNVTLSCEQNLNHDAMYWYRQDPGQGLRLIYYSQIVNDFQKGDIAEGYSVSREKKESFPLTVTSAQKNPTAFYLCASSATRTGANQPQHFGDGTRLSIL.

The chain uses TRBV12-3 or TRBV12-4 and TRBJ1-3; D gene ambiguous. CDR3 size: 13 residues. Trimming removed 6 bases from V and 0 bases from J, with 6 bases in between. CDR3 sequence (DNA): TGTGCCAGCAGACTCATCTCTGGAAACACCATATATTTT. Amino acids: CASRLISGNTIYF.

The rearrangement uses TRBV18 and TRBJ1-1; D gene uncertain. V lost 2 bases, J lost 3 bases, and 7 bases lay in between. The CDR3 spans 13 residues. Germline-derived CDR1 and CDR2 are KGHSH and LQKENI. CDR3 in amino acids: CASSPITDTEAFF. The CDR3 DNA reads as TGTGCCAGCTCACCAATCACAGACACTGAAGCTTTCTTT.

The genes are TRBV6-5 and TRBJ2-3, with a possible D match to TRBD1 (6 bases). This CDR3 region has 15 residues. The V end was cut by 0 bases, the J end by 1 base, with 8 bases between. Germline CDR1 and CDR2: MNHEY and SVGAGI. The CDR3 sequence is CASSYSGARTDTQYF. CDR3 coding DNA: TGTGCCAGCAGTTACTCGGGGGCACGCACAGATACGCAGTATTTT.

Notes on this clone: This sample includes further DNA sequences coding for the same CDR3. The J gene is TRBJ2-7, the V gene TRBV19; 9 nucleotides align to TRBD1. The length of the CDR3 is 13 residues. CDR1 is LNHDA and CDR2 is SQIVND in the germline V gene (reference sequence). Germline trimming cut 5 bases from V and 2 bases from J; bases unmatched to any gene: 1. The DNA of the CDR3 is TGTGCCAGTAGTCGGACAGGGGCCTACGAGCAGTACTTC. This codes for CASSRTGAYEQYF.

The chain carries TRBV7-9 and TRBJ2-3; 8 bases map to TRBD1. CDR1 and CDR2 from the germline V gene are SEHNR and FQNEAQ (reference sequence). With V trimmed by 5 bases and J by 4 bases, 14 bases remained unmatched. The CDR3 is made up of 17 amino acids. This CDR3 is CASSRHGQGGWADTQYF. CDR3 sequence (DNA): TGTGCCAGCAGCCGACATGGACAGGGCGGTTGGGCAGATACGCAGTATTTT.

This clone was picked up one time. The V and J genes are TRBV30 and TRBJ2-3; TRBD2 aligns across 11 bases. The CDR3 covers 14 residues. Trimming took 5 bases from V and 3 from J; bases not matched to a gene: 4. CDR1 is GTSNPN and CDR2 is SVGIG in the germline V gene (reference sequence). CDR3 sequence reads: CAWSGLAETDTQYF. CDR3 sequence (DNA): TGTGCCTGGTCGGGACTAGCGGAGACAGATACGCAGTATTTT.

CDR3 in amino acids: CASSLTGDGPYEQYF. As DNA, the CDR3 is TGTGCCAGTAGCTTGACAGGGGACGGACCCTACGAGCAGTACTTC. The V and J genes are TRBV19 and TRBJ2-7; TRBD1 matches 8 bases. In germline, CDR1 is LNHDA, CDR2 SQIVND (reference sequence). J lost 2 bases, V lost 6 bases, and 9 bases had no gene match. The CDR3 covers 15 residues.